This is a list of T cell receptor beta chains from one sample in a study of cytomegalovirus exposure and HLA in healthy donors. Only in-frame clones appear in the TCRdb table, and some are missing; sequencing was by immunoSEQ multiplex PCR. The data show about 160,000 clones, roughly 79% seen once. The specimen was PBMCs. The receptors shown here come from a man between 35 and 55 years old in good health and CMV-seronegative. CDR3s include the opening cysteine and the closing phenylalanine or tryptophan. D genes are given only for firm matches. Rows give clone size only sometimes, using once, few, many, or a class for an expanded clone.

V,J,D,size,length,DNA,CDR3
TRBV10-1,TRBJ1-1,TRBD1,.,15,TGCGCCAGCAGTCCGACAGGGCGGTTTAACACTGAAGCTTTCTTT,CASSPTGRFNTEAFF
TRBV10-3,TRBJ1-2,.,.,13,TGTGCCATCTCGAGGGAGCAGGCTTATGGCTACACCTTC,CAISREQAYGYTF
TRBV5-6,TRBJ2-6,.,.,18,TGTGCCAGCAGCTTGGTGGCGCGGAGGGGATCTGGGGCCAACGTCCTGACTTTC,CASSLVARRGSGANVLTF
TRBV6-1,TRBJ2-1,TRBD2,few,14,TGTGCCAGCAAAGAACTAGCGATCTACAATGAGCAGTTCTTC,CASKELAIYNEQFF
TRBV2,TRBJ2-3,TRBD1,.,14,TGTGCCAGCAGTGATCGGACAGGGGTAGATACGCAGTATTTT,CASSDRTGVDTQYF
TRBV9,TRBJ2-5,TRBD2,.,16,TGTGCCAGCAGCGTATCCGGGAGGGCCCTTGGAGAGACCCAGTACTTC,CASSVSGRALGETQYF
TRBV5-1,TRBJ1-1,.,.,15,TGCGCCAGCAGCCCTCGGCCCGGGAGGGACACTGAAGCTTTCTTT,CASSPRPGRDTEAFF
TRBV18,TRBJ2-2,.,.,16,TGTGCCAGCTCACCCGAGCGGCTAACGAACACCGGGGAGCTGTTTTTT,CASSPERLTNTGELFF
TRBV9,TRBJ2-2,TRBD2,once,16,TGTGCCAGCAGCGCCGCCGGGACTAGGATCACCGGGGAGCTGTTTTTT,CASSAAGTRITGELFF
TRBV11-2,TRBJ2-3,TRBD2,.,16,TGTGCCAGCAGCTTAGCACTAGCGGTGAGCACAGATACGCAGTATTTT,CASSLALAVSTDTQYF
TRBV29-1,TRBJ2-4,TRBD1,few,16,TGCAGCGTTGAGGTGACGGGACAGCTAGCCAAAAACAGTCAGTACTTC,CSVEVTGQLAKNSQYF
TRBV5-1,TRBJ1-6,.,.,15,TGCGCCAGCAGCTTGGCCGGCAGGGGCCCTGCACCCCTCCACTTT,CASSLAGRGPAPLHF
TRBV28,TRBJ2-2,TRBD2,once,13,TGTGCCACAGGTGGCGGGAGGGCCGGGGAGCTGTTTTTT,CATGGGRAGELFF
TRBV19,TRBJ2-2,TRBD1,.,16,TGTGCCAGTAGTCGCCAACAGGGGGCCGGCACCGGGGAGCTGTTTTTT,CASSRQQGAGTGELFF
TRBV5-1,TRBJ2-4,TRBD1,.,14,TGCGCCAGCAGCCCGGGGACAGGCCGGGGCATTCAGTACTTC,CASSPGTGRGIQYF
TRBV7-2,TRBJ2-5,.,.,13,TGTGCCAGCAGCTTAGACTACCAAGAGACCCAGTACTTC,CASSLDYQETQYF
TRBV7-9,TRBJ1-2,TRBD1,.,16,TGTGCCAGCAGCGCGAGACGGGACAGGGGGCTCAAAGGCTACACCTTC,CASSARRDRGLKGYTF
TRBV4-2,TRBJ2-2,.,many,13,TGTGCCAGCAGCCAAGATGTAATCGGGGAGCTGTTTTTT,CASSQDVIGELFF
TRBV10-2,TRBJ2-3,.,.,16,TGCGCCAGCAGCTCCCGGACTGGCGGAATCACAGATACGCAGTATTTT,CASSSRTGGITDTQYF
TRBV11-3,TRBJ1-1,.,.,14,TGTGCCAGCAGCTTTGGAGGGGAGGACACTGAAGCTTTCTTT,CASSFGGEDTEAFF
TRBV5-8,TRBJ2-7,TRBD1,.,14,TGTGCCAGCAGCTTGGGGACAGGGGTCTACGAGCAGTACTTC,CASSLGTGVYEQYF
TRBV7-9,TRBJ2-3,.,.,16,TGTTCCAGCAGCCCAGGGGGTAGCGGGGGCACAGATACGCAGTATTTT,CSSSPGGSGGTDTQYF
TRBV4-1,TRBJ2-7,.,.,15,TGCGCCAGCAGCCAAGTTATCAGACAGACCTACGAGCAGTACTTC,CASSQVIRQTYEQYF